This TCR beta chain was recorded in a study of blood T cell repertoires in COVID-19. In the study overall: The study drew acute and convalescent COVID-19 samples from the United States, Italy and Spain. Sources were T cells, B-cell-depleted T cells, or PBMCs; the material itself was cDNA or gDNA.

V was trimmed by 4 bases and J by 0 bases, leaving 17 bases between them. The CDR3 has 17 residues. Germline CDR1 SNHLY, CDR2 FYNNEI. Per the original methods: Estimates of nucleated cell counts were drawn from the amplification of reference gene primers. Clones were read by immunoSEQ multiplex PCR, and TCRdb kept only the in-frame ones, dropping some. V and J calls and clone size are copied from that table; D and trimming were computed from the DNA. The sample contains roughly 62,000 clones, 70% to 90% of which appear only once. Sequenced input: peripheral blood. This clonotype was obtained from a human donor with active COVID-19. The donor label of this sample is uncertain. V usage is TRBV2 and J usage is TRBJ2-3; TRBD2 is a possible D gene (6 bases). CDR3 amino acids: CASSVPLDGGSTDTQYF. The DNA for the CDR3 is TGTGCCAGCAGTGTCCCCCTAGACGGAGGGAGCACAGATACGCAGTATTTT. The variable domain in full, completed from reference TRBV2 and TRBJ2-3, reads EPEVTQTPSHQVTQMGQEVILRCVPISNHLYFYWYRQILGQKVEFLVSFYNNEISEKSEIFDDQFSVERPDGSNFTLKIRSTKLEDSAMYFCASSVPLDGGSTDTQYFGPGTRLTVL.